This T cell receptor beta chain was retrieved from a study of blood T cells in healthy people across ages. General study findings and limits: When set beside aged donors, long-lived donors presented more naive CD4+ cells and higher diversity.

Notes on this clonotype: What it binds is not known.

Germline assignment: CDR1 MNHEY and CDR2 SVGEGT. The CDR3 is 15 residues long. Primed by a sample-barcoded 5' primer and a J-beta primer mix, a second PCR proceeded for roughly 6 to 12 cycles. Using its own MiXCR run on the 5' RACE reads, TCRdb lists one record per CDR3 protein. The sample records fewer than 1,000,000 distinct CDR3 sequences, 40% to 50% being singletons. The authors extracted at least 5 micrograms of total RNA per sample. This receptor was identified in a man between 60 and 70 years old in good health. Specimen: blood. This chain joins TRBV6-2 or TRBV6-3 and TRBJ2-4, with D tentatively TRBD1 or TRBD2 (6 bases each). The J call may be faulty, since TRBJ2-7 better matches the DNA end. Here the CDR3 DNA reads TGTGCCAGCAGTCACGCTCGGGGGACAACCTACGAGCAGTACTTC. It yields the protein CASSHARGTTYEQYF.